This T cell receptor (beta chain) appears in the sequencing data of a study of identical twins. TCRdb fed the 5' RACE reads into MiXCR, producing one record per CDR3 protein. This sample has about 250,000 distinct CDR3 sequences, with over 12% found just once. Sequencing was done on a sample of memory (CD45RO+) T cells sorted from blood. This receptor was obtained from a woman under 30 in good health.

CDR3 sequence reads: CASSQVGLPTEAFF. CDR3 DNA: TGTGCCAGCAGCCAAGTTGGGCTCCCCACTGAAGCTTTCTTT. V usage is TRBV14 and J usage is TRBJ1-1; D gene ambiguous. Germline-derived CDR1 and CDR2 are SGHDN and FVKESK. The V and J ends lost 1 base and 4 bases respectively, with 10 bases between them. The CDR3 is made up of 14 amino acids.